The subject of this entry is one TCR beta chain. As yet, its antigen is unknown. Within the sample, other DNA sequences also encode this same CDR3. Germline V gene data show CDR1 as KGHSH and CDR2 as LQKENI. Trimming took 3 bases from V and 7 from J; bases not matched to a gene: 0. The CDR3 has 12 residues. The data stem from a study of T cells in localized non-small cell lung cancer. Study outcomes and limitations: Maximal T cell clonality occurred in uninvolved adjacent lung, with tumor ranking below it. With higher T cell density in blood came longer overall survival.

Sequenced by immunoSEQ multiplex PCR; TCRdb stores in-frame clones only, minus some. The table includes around 29,000 clones, 75% to 95% detected once. The sequenced sample was peripheral blood, obtained before any cancer treatment. The chain uses TRBV18 and TRBJ1-1; 9 bases match TRBD1. The clonotype comes from a female donor of 60 years or more with stage I lung adenocarcinoma. CDR3 residues: CASSPDRGEAFF. CDR3 bases: TGTGCCAGCTCACCGGACAGGGGTGAAGCTTTCTTT.